Below, 2 T cell receptor beta chains from the same sample are listed, as sequenced in a study of human T cells and chemical hapten exposure. Time point described: patch test 1, 2 weeks after DPC sensitization. Treatment reported: therapeutic diphenylcyclopropenone sensitization with weekly scalp DPC. MiXCR, applied by TCRdb to the RACE reads, yields one record per CDR3 protein. The sample gives about 120,000 distinct CDR3 sequences, roughly 15% of which show up once; less than 0.95% is in the top ten. Material: whole blood, obtained in connection with sensitization to the hapten diphenylcyclopropenone (DPC). Receptors originate from a man between 18 and 29 years old with alopecia areata. Some clones in this sample may be carry-over from other donors' samples.

V usage is TRBV11-2 and J usage is TRBJ2-7; a possible D gene is TRBD2 (6 bases). Germline-derived CDR1 and CDR2 are SGHAT and FQNNGV. This CDR3 has 15 amino acids. V shed 0 bases and J shed 0 bases, with 9 bases lying between them. CDR3 sequence: CASSLERGPSYEQYF. DNA for the CDR3: TGTGCCAGCAGCTTAGAGCGGGGCCCCTCCTACGAGCAGTACTTC.

The genes are TRBV4-2 and TRBJ1-1, with a tentative D call TRBD1 (5 bases). Germline V gene data show CDR1 as LGHNA and CDR2 as YNFKEQ. The CDR3 covers 13 residues. Trimming stripped 2 bases from V and 7 bases from J, with 11 bases between. CDR3 nucleotide sequence: TGTGCCAGCAGCCAACAGGGCAGGATTGAAGCTTTCTTT. Its translation is CASSQQGRIEAFF.